This T cell receptor (beta chain) stems from a study of blood T cell repertoires in COVID-19. Only in-frame clones appear in the TCRdb table, and some are missing; sequencing was by immunoSEQ multiplex PCR. The repertoire includes some 87,000 clones, over 70% of them detected once, and around a quarter sits in the top ten. Germline values: CDR1 MNHEY, CDR2 SVGAGI. This CDR3 region has 14 residues. Trimming removed 2 bases from V and 5 bases from J, with 10 bases in between. Source material: peripheral blood. The V gene is TRBV6-5, the J gene TRBJ1-5; D might be TRBD1 (5 bases). This clonotype was sampled from a man aged 80 or over with active or convalescent COVID-19. The CDR3: CASSYPTEYQPQHF. CDR3 DNA sequence: TGTGCCAGCAGTTACCCGACAGAGTATCAGCCCCAGCATTTT.